Listed here are 21 T cell receptor beta chains from one sample, sequenced in a study of early T cells in non-severe SARS-CoV-2 infection. In TCRdb, the 5' RACE reads were re-called with MiXCR into one record per CDR3 protein. The sample yields 65,000 to 85,000 distinct CDR3 sequences, 9.5% to 15% seen once. The sequenced sample consisted of whole blood. The receptors come from an adult who was a healthcare worker with PCR-confirmed SARS-CoV-2 infection or an uninfected control (not recorded which).

This chain connects TRBV29-1 to TRBJ1-1, with D perhaps TRBD1 (5 bases). The ends were cut back, 2 bases at V and 5 bases at J, with 12 bases in the middle. Germline CDR1 SQVTM, CDR2 ANQGSEA. The CDR3 runs 13 residues. The CDR3 nucleotides are TGCAGCGTTGAAAATGACGGGGGAACTGAAGCTTTCTTT. It yields the protein CSVENDGGTEAFF.

This clonotype was observed many times. This chain joins TRBV5-1 and TRBJ2-7, with D possibly TRBD1 on 5 matching bases. The CDR3 has 15 amino acids. V was clipped by 2 bases and J by 2 bases, with 14 bases between them. Germline V gives CDR1 SGHRS, CDR2 YFSETQ. The CDR3 DNA sequence: TGCGCCAGCAGCTTTGAAGGGGAAACTACCTACGAGCAGTACTTC. Translated, it gives CASSFEGETTYEQYF.

This clonotype has more than one count but fewer than ten. This chain joins TRBV3-1 and TRBJ2-6; D not resolved. In germline, CDR1 is LGHDT, CDR2 YNNKEL (reference sequence). Trimming left V 4 bases short and J 0 bases short, with 10 bases between. This CDR3 has 16 amino acids. The DNA for the CDR3 is TGTGCCAGCAGCCCCGGACCGCCCTCTGGGGCCAACGTCCTGACTTTC. It is translated as CASSPGPPSGANVLTF.

This chain links TRBV2 with TRBJ2-7; D is perhaps TRBD1 (6 bases). The CDR3 length is 13 residues. CDR1 and CDR2 from the germline V gene are SNHLY and FYNNEI. Trimming removed 4 bases from V and 4 bases from J, with 11 bases in between. In DNA, the CDR3 is TGTGCCAGCAGTGCAGGGGATGGTTACGAGCAGTACTTC. Translation gives CASSAGDGYEQYF.

The chain joins TRBV21-1 to TRBJ2-5; the table's D call, TRBD1, was not checked against the DNA. TRBV21-1 is a pseudogene locus. The CDR3 has 21 residues. The chain's CDR3 is CASSLPPGRDIRRAGKETQYF. The CDR3 bases are TGTGCCAGCAGCCTACCCCCAGGGCGGGACATCCGGAGGGCTGGTAAGGAGACCCAGTACTTC.

The V call is TRBV11-2, the J call TRBJ2-1; possibly TRBD2 for D (5 bases). The CDR3 is 14 residues long. CDR1 is SGHAT and CDR2 is FQNNGV in the germline V gene. The ends were cut back, 6 bases at V and 8 bases at J, with 17 bases in the middle. CDR3 sequence (DNA): TGTGCCAGCAGTTCGACTACCGGAGGCGATGAGCAGTTCTTC. It yields the protein CASSSTTGGDEQFF.

At least ten counts were recorded for this clonotype. The genes are TRBV27 and TRBJ2-2; D tentatively fits TRBD1 or TRBD2 (5 bases each). The CDR3 is 17 residues long. The germline V gene encodes CDR1 MNHEY and CDR2 SMNVEV (reference sequence). Trimming removed 4 bases at V and 4 bases at J, with 19 bases between. The CDR3 DNA reads as TGTGCCAGCAGTTCCTCGGACCTTTTAGGGACCACCGGGGAGCTGTTTTTT. Amino acid sequence: CASSSSDLLGTTGELFF.

This clonotype was counted only a few times. V gene TRBV20-1 combines with J gene TRBJ1-1, with D possibly being TRBD1 (6 bases). From germline, CDR1 is DFQATT and CDR2 SNEGSKA (reference sequence). The CDR3 has 17 amino acids. V was clipped by 1 base and J by 0 bases, with 18 bases between them. CDR3 sequence: CSARGRAAGAMNTEAFF. DNA for the CDR3: TGCAGTGCTAGAGGTCGGGCGGCAGGGGCGATGAACACTGAAGCTTTCTTT.

This chain joins TRBV27 and TRBJ2-7, with 11 bases matching TRBD2. The germline V gene encodes CDR1 MNHEY and CDR2 SMNVEV (reference sequence). This CDR3 is built from 15 residues. V was pared by 5 bases and J by 5 bases, with 8 bases of the junction left unmatched. The CDR3 loop reads CASSPIAGGDNEQYF. The DNA for the CDR3 is TGTGCCAGCAGTCCCATAGCGGGAGGGGACAACGAGCAGTACTTC.

This clonotype has a handful of counts. The rearrangement links TRBV4-1 to TRBJ2-1, with D perhaps matching TRBD1 (5 bases). With 8 bases removed from V and 6 bases from J, the gap between germline ends came to 14 bases. The CDR3 is 13 amino acids. CDR1 is MGHRA and CDR2 is YSYEKL in the germline V gene. CDR3 bases: TGCGCCAGCGCACCGACAAGGGGCAATGAGCAGTTCTTC. Protein: CASAPTRGNEQFF.

This clonotype was seen more than once but under ten times. The V and J genes are TRBV6-2 or TRBV6-3 and TRBJ2-2; D is unresolved. Germline lookup yields CDR1 MNHEY and CDR2 SVGEGT. V gave up 2 bases and J gave up 3 bases, with 4 bases separating them. There are 13 residues in the CDR3. The CDR3 DNA is TGTGCCAGCAGTTACAGGGACACCGGGGAGCTGTTTTTT. It encodes CASSYRDTGELFF.

Many counts were recorded for this clonotype. The chain employs TRBV15 and TRBJ2-3; no definite D call. The V and J ends lost 0 bases and 1 base respectively, with 20 bases between them. The CDR3 runs 19 residues. Germline V gene sequence: CDR1 LNHNV, CDR2 YYDKDF (reference sequence). The CDR3 nucleotides read TGTGCCACCAGCAGAGATTTCGCTGCGGCGGTTATCCGCACAGATACGCAGTATTTT. Its protein product is CATSRDFAAAVIRTDTQYF.

This clonotype occurred a few times. The chain couples TRBV12-5 to TRBJ2-2; D is unclear. This CDR3 is 14 amino acids long. Germline CDR1 is LGHNT and CDR2 is FRNRAP. The V end was cut by 3 bases, the J end by 3 bases, with 8 bases between. The DNA of the CDR3 is TGTGCTAGTGGTTTCATGACGGACACCGGGGAGCTGTTTTTT. Protein product: CASGFMTDTGELFF.

V and J are TRBV6-2 or TRBV6-3 and TRBJ2-3; TRBD1 agrees at 8 bases. J gave up 3 bases and V 6 bases, and 5 bases lay outside the gene matches. Per germline, CDR1 MNHEY and CDR2 SVGEGT. The CDR3 sequence is 14 residues long. CDR3 nucleotide sequence: TGTGCCAGCAGGCGACAGGGGAGGACAGATACGCAGTATTTT. It is translated as CASRRQGRTDTQYF.

This clonotype was observed a few times. V usage is TRBV30 and J usage is TRBJ2-5; the match to TRBD2 covers 11 bases. The germline gives CDR1 GTSNPN, CDR2 SVGIG (reference sequence). J was trimmed by 3 bases and V by 5 bases; bases with no gene match: 2. The CDR3 spans 13 residues. The CDR3 DNA is TGTGCCTGGGTGACTAGCGGGAAAGAGACCCAGTACTTC. This translates into CAWVTSGKETQYF.

The gene calls are TRBV14 and TRBJ2-3; the D gene is possibly TRBD1 (6 bases). The CDR3 spans 17 residues. CDR1 SGHDN and CDR2 FVKESK come from the germline V gene. Trimming stripped 0 bases from V and 0 bases from J, with 13 bases between. For the CDR3, the DNA is TGTGCCAGCAGCCAAGATCCTTACAGGGCTAGCACAGATACGCAGTATTTT. Protein sequence: CASSQDPYRASTDTQYF.

This chain joins TRBV29-1 and TRBJ2-3; tentatively, D is TRBD1 (6 bases). V was shortened by 6 bases and J by 7 bases, with 14 bases between the two germline ends. Germline-derived CDR1 and CDR2 are SQVTM and ANQGSEA. This CDR3 spans 12 amino acids. The CDR3 DNA follows: TGCAGCGTGAACAGGGAAGGCAATACGCAGTATTTT. Translated, it gives CSVNREGNTQYF.

This clonotype has just a few counts. The chain combines TRBV28 with TRBJ1-1; 9 bases agree with TRBD1. The germline CDR1 and CDR2 sequences are MDHEN and SYDVKM. The CDR3 sequence is 12 residues long. V lost 8 bases and J lost 14; bases outside the gene matches: 12. CDR3 sequence: CASSWRGTGLFF. CDR3 coding DNA: TGTGCCAGCTCTTGGAGGGGGACAGGGCTCTTCTTT.

This clonotype was counted many times. The genes are TRBV11-2 and TRBJ2-3, with a tentative D call TRBD2 (6 bases). The V end was cut by 0 bases, the J end by 5 bases, with 9 bases between. The CDR3 runs to 14 residues. The V gene's germline CDR1 is SGHAT and CDR2 FQNNGV. The CDR3 DNA reads TGTGCCAGCAGCTTAGATCCGGGGGTAGATACGCAGTATTTT. As protein: CASSLDPGVDTQYF.

This clonotype was picked up many times. This chain links TRBV7-2 with TRBJ2-1; 8 bases are shared with TRBD1. CDR3 length: 15 residues. The V segment lost 1 base and the J segment 5 bases; nucleotides outside the gene matches: 4. The germline gives CDR1 SGHTA, CDR2 FQGNSA. CDR3 bases: TGTGCCAGCAGCTTAGGGCAGGGGGCTAACAATGAGCAGTTCTTC. It is translated as CASSLGQGANNEQFF.

There are many counts of this clonotype. This chain uses TRBV7-2 with TRBJ2-3, with D perhaps matching TRBD2 (5 bases). The CDR3 contains 15 residues. V shed 5 bases and J shed 0 bases, with 12 bases lying between them. Germline values: CDR1 SGHTA, CDR2 FQGNSA. In nucleotides, the CDR3 is TGTGCCAGCAGCCTGGTTGAGGGAAGCACAGATACGCAGTATTTT. This translates into CASSLVEGSTDTQYF.